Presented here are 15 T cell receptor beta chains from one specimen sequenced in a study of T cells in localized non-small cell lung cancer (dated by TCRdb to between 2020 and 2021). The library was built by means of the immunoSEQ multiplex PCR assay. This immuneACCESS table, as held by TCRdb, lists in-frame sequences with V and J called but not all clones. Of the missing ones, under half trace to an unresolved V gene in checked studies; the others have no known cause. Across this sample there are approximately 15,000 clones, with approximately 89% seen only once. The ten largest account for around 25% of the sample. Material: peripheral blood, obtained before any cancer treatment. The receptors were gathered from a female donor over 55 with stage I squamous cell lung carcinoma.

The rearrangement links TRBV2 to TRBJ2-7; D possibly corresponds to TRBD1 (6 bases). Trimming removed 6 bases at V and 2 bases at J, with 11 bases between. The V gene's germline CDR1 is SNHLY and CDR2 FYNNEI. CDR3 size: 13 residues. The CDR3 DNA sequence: TGTGCCAGCAGCATCGGACAGACCTACGAGCAGTACTTC. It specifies CASSIGQTYEQYF.

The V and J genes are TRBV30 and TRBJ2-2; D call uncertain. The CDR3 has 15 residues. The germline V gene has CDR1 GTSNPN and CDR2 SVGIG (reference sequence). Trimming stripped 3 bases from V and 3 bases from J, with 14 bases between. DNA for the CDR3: TGTGCCTGGAGCCTAACCGGGTCACACACCGGGGAGCTGTTTTTT. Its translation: CAWSLTGSHTGELFF.

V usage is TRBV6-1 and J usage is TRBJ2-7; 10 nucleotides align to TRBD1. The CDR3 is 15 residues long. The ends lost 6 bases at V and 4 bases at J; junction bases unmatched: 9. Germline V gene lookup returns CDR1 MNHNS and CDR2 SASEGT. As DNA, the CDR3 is TGTGCCAGCAGGACGGGGACAGGGGCAGGATACGAGCAGTACTTC. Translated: CASRTGTGAGYEQYF.

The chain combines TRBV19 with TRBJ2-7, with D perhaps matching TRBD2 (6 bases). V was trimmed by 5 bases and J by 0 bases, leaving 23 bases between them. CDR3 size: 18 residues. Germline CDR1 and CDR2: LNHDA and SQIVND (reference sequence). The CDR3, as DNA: TGTGCCAGTAGTTCCGTTGGGAACGCGGGGACCAGCTCCTACGAGCAGTACTTC. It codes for CASSSVGNAGTSSYEQYF.

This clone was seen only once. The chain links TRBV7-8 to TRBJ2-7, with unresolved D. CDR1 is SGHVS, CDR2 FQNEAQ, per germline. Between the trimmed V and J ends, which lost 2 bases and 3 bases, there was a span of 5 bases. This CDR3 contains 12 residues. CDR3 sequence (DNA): TGTGCCAGCAGCTTATCGGGCTACGAGCAGTACTTC. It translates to CASSLSGYEQYF.

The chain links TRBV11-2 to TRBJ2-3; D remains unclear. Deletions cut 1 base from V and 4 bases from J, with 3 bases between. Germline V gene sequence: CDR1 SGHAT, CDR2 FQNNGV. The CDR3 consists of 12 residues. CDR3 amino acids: CASSLGADTQYF. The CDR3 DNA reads TGTGCCAGCAGCTTAGGGGCAGATACGCAGTATTTT.

The CDR3 nucleotides are TGTGCCAGCAGTTACTGGGCGGGAGTGGCGGGCAATGAGCAGTTCTTC. Protein: CASSYWAGVAGNEQFF. The V gene is TRBV6-5, the J gene TRBJ2-1; 7 bases fit TRBD2. The CDR3 has 16 amino acids. The ends lost 1 base at V and 6 bases at J; junction bases unmatched: 9. Germline assignment: CDR1 MNHEY and CDR2 SVGAGI.

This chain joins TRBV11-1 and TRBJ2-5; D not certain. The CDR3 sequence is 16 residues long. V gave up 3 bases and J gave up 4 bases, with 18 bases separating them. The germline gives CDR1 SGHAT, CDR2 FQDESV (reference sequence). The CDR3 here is CASSFLAGGVGETQYF. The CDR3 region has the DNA TGTGCCAGCAGCTTCCTCGCAGGTGGGGTAGGAGAGACCCAGTACTTC.

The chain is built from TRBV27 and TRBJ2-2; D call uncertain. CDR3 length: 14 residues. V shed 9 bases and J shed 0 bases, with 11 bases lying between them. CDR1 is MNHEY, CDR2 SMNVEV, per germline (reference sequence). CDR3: CASRGDTNTGELFF. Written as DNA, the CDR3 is TGTGCCAGTCGTGGCGATACGAACACCGGGGAGCTGTTTTTT.

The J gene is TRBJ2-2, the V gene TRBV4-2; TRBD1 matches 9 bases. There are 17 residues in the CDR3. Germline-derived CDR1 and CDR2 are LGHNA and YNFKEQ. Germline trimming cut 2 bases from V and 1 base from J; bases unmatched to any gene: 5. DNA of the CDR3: TGTGCCAGCAGCCAACGACCGGGACAGGGGAACACCGGGGAGCTGTTTTTT. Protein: CASSQRPGQGNTGELFF.

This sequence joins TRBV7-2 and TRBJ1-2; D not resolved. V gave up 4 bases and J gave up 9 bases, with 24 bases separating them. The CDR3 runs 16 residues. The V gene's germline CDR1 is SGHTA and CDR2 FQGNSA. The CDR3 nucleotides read TGTGCCAGCAGCTCCCTCCCACAATCCCCTATGGTGCGCTACACCTTC. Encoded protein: CASSSLPQSPMVRYTF.

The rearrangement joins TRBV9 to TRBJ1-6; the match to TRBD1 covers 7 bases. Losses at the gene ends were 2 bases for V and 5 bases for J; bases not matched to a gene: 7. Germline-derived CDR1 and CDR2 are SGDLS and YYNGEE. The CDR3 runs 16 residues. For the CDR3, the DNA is TGTGCCAGCAGCGTGGGAGGGGGCGTTAATAATTCACCCCTCCACTTT. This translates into CASSVGGGVNNSPLHF. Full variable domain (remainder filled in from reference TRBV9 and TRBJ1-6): DSGVTQTPKHLITATGQRVTLRCSPRSGDLSVYWYQQSLDQGLQFLIQYYNGEERAKGNILERFSAQQFPDLHSELNLSSLELGDSALYFCASSVGGGVNNSPLHFGNGTRLTVT.

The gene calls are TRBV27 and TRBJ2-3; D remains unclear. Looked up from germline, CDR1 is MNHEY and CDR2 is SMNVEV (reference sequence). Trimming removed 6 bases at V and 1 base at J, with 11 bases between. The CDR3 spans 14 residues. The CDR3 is CASRSPAGTDTQYF. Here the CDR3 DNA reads TGTGCCAGCAGGAGTCCTGCGGGCACAGATACGCAGTATTTT.

The CDR3: CSIPPRETQYF. The CDR3 bases are TGCAGCATTCCCCCCAGGGAGACCCAGTACTTC. The rearrangement uses TRBV29-1 and TRBJ2-5; D not resolved. The ends were cut back, 8 bases at V and 5 bases at J, with 12 bases in the middle. There are 11 residues in the CDR3. Germline assignment: CDR1 SQVTM and CDR2 ANQGSEA.

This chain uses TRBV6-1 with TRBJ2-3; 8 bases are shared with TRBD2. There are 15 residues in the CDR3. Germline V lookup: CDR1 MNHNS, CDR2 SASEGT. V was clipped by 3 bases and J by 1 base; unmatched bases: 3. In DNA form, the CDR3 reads TGTGCCAGCAGTGATAGGCGGGGGGGCACAGATACGCAGTATTTT. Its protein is CASSDRRGGTDTQYF.